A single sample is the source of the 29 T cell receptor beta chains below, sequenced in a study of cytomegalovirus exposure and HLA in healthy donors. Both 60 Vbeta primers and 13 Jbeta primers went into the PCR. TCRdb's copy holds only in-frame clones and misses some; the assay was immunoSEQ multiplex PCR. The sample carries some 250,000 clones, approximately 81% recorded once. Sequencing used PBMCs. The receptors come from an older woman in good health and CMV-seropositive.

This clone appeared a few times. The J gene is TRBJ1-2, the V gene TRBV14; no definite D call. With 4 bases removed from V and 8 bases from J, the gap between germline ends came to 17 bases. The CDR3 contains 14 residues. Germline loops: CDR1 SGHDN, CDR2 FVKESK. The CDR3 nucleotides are TGTGCCAGCAGCCTCGATCGGGTGAATTCGGGCTACACCTTC. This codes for CASSLDRVNSGYTF.

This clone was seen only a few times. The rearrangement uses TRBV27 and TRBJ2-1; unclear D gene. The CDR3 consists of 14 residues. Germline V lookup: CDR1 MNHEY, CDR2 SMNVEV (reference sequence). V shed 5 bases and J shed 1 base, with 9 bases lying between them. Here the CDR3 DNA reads TGTGCCAGCAGTATTAGTGGTTCCTACAATGAGCAGTTCTTC. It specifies CASSISGSYNEQFF.

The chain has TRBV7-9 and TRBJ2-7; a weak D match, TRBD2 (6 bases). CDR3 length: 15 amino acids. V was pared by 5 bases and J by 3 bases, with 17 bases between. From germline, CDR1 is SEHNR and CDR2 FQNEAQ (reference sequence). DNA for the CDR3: TGTGCCAGCAGCACGACCCGGAGGGAGAGCTACGAGCAGTACTTC. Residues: CASSTTRRESYEQYF.

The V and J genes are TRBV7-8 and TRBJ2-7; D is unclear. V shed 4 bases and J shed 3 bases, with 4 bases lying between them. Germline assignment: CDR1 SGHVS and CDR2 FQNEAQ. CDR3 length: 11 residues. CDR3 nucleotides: TGTGCCAGCAGCTCAGACTACGAGCAGTACTTC. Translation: CASSSDYEQYF.

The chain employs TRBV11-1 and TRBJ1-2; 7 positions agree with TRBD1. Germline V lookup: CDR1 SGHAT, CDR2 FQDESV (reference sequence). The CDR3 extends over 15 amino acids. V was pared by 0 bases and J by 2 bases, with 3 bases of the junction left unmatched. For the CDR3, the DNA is TGTGCCAGCAGCTTAGCAGGGGGCGGAAACTATGGCTACACCTTC. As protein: CASSLAGGGNYGYTF.

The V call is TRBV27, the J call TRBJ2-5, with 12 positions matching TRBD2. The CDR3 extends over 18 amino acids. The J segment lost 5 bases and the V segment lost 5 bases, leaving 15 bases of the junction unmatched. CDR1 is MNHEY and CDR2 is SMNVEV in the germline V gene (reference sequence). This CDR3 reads CASSNLAGGPGWEETQYF. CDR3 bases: TGTGCCAGCAGTAATCTAGCGGGAGGGCCGGGTTGGGAGGAGACCCAGTACTTC.

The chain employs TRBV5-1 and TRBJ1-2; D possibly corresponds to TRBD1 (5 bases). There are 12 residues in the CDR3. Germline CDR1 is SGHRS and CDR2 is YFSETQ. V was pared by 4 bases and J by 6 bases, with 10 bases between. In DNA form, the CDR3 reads TGCGCCAGCAGCCTGGGGGGGGATGGCTACACCTTC. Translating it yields CASSLGGDGYTF.

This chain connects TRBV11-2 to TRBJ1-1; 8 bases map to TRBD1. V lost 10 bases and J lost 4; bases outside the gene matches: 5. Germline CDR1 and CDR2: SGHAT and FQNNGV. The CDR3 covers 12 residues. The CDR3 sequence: CATRQGFTEAFF. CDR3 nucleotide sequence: TGTGCCACCCGACAGGGGTTCACTGAAGCTTTCTTT.

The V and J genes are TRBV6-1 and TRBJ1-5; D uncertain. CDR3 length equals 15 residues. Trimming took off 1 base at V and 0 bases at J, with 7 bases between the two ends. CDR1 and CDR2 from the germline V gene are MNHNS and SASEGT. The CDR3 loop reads CASSEGYGSNQPQHF. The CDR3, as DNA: TGTGCCAGCAGTGAAGGGTACGGTAGCAATCAGCCCCAGCATTTT.

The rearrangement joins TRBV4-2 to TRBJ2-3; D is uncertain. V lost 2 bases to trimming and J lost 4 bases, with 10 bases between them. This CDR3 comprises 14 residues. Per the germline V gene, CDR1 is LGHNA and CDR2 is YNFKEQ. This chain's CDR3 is CASSQSSGPDTQYF. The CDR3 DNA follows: TGTGCCAGCAGCCAAAGTTCCGGTCCAGATACGCAGTATTTT.

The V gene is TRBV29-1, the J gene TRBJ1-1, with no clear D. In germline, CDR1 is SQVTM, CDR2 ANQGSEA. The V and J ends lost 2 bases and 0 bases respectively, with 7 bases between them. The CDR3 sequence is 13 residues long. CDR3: CSVEYSLNTEAFF. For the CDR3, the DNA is TGCAGCGTTGAATACAGTCTGAACACTGAAGCTTTCTTT.

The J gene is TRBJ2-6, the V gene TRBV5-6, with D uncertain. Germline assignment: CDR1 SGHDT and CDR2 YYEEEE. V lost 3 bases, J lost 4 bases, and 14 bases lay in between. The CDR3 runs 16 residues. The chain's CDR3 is CASSSTRPSGANVLTF. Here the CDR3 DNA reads TGTGCCAGCAGCTCAACCAGGCCATCCGGGGCCAACGTCCTGACTTTC. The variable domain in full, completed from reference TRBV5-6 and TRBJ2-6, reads DAGVTQSPTHLIKTRGQQVTLRCSPKSGHDTVSWYQQALGQGPQFIFQYYEEEERQRGNFPDRFSGHQFPNYSSELNVNALLLGDSALYLCASSSTRPSGANVLTFGAGSRLTVL.

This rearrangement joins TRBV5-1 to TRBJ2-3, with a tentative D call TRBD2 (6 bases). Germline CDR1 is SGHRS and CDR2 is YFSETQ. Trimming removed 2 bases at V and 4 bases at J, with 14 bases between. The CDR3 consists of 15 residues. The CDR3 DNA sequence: TGCGCCAGCAGCTTCGGCGGGAAGGCCGCAGATACGCAGTATTTT. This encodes CASSFGGKAADTQYF.

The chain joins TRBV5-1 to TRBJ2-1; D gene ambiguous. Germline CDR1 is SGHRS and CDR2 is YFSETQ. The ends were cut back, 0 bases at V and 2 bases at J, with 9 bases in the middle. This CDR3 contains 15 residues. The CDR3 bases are TGCGCCAGCAGCTTGGACAGACCACCCTACAATGAGCAGTTCTTC. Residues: CASSLDRPPYNEQFF.

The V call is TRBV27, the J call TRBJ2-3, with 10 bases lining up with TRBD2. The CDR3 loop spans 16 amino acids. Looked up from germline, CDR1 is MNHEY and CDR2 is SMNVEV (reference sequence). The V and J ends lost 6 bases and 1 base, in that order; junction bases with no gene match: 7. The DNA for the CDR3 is TGTGCCAGCAGCCAAGATCTAGCGGGAGGCACAGATACGCAGTATTTT. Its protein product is CASSQDLAGGTDTQYF.

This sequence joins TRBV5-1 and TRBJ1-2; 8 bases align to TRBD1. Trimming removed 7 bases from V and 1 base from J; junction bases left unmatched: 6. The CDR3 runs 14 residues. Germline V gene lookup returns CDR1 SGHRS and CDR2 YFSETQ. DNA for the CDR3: TGCGCCAGCCACTCAGGGGGCCTTAACTATGGCTACACCTTC. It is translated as CASHSGGLNYGYTF.

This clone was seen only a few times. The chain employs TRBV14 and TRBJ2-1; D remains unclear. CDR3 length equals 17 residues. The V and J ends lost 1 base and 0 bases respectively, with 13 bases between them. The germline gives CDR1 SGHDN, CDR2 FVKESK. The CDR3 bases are TGTGCCAGCAGCCAAGCCTCGCTTAGGAGCTCCTACAATGAGCAGTTCTTC. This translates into CASSQASLRSSYNEQFF.

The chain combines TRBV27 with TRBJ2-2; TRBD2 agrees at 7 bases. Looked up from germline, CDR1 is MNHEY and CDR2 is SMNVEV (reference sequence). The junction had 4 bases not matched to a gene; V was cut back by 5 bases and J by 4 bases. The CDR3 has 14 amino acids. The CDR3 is CASSPLAATGELFF. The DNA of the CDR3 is TGTGCCAGCAGTCCCCTAGCGGCCACCGGGGAGCTGTTTTTT.

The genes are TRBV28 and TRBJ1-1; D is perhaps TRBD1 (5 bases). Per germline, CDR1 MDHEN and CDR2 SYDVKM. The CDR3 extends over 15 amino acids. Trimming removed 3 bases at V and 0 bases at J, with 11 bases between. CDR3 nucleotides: TGTGCCAGCAGTTTGTTAGACAGCCTGAACACTGAAGCTTTCTTT. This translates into CASSLLDSLNTEAFF.

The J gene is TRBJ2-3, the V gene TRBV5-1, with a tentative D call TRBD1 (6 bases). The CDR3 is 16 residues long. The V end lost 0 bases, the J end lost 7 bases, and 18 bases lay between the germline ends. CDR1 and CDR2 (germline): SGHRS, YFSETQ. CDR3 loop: CASSLVQGRDTHTQYF. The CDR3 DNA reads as TGCGCCAGCAGCTTGGTACAGGGACGGGACACGCATACGCAGTATTTT.

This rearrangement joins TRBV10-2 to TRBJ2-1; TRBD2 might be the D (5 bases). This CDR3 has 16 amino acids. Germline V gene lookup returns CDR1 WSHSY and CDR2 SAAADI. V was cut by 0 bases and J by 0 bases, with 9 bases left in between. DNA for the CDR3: TGCGCCAGCAGTGAGTCGTCCAGCGGCTCCTACAATGAGCAGTTCTTC. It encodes CASSESSSGSYNEQFF.

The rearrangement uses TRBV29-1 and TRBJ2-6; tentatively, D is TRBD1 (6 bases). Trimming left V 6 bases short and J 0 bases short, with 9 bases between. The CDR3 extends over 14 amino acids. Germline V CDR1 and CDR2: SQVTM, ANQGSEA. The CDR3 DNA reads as TGCAGCGTCAGGACAGACTCTGGGGCCAACGTCCTGACTTTC. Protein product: CSVRTDSGANVLTF.

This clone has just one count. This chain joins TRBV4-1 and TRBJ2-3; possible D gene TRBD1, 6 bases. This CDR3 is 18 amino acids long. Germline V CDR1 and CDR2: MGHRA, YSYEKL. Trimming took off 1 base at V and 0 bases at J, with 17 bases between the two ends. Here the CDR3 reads CASSQVERGLASTDTQYF. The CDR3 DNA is TGCGCCAGCAGCCAAGTGGAAAGGGGGTTAGCTAGCACAGATACGCAGTATTTT.

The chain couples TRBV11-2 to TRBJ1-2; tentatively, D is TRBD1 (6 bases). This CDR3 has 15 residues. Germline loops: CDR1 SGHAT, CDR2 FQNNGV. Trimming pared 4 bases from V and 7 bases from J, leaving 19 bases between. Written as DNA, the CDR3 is TGTGCCAGCAGCTCGCTACAGGGCGCCGAGGTTGGCTACACCTTC. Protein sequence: CASSSLQGAEVGYTF.

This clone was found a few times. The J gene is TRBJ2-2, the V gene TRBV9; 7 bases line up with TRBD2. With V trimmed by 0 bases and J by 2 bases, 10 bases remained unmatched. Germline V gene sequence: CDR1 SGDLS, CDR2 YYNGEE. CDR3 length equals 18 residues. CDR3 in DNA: TGTGCCAGCAGCGTAGGAGCCTCTGGCGGGAGTAACACCGGGGAGCTGTTTTTT. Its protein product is CASSVGASGGSNTGELFF.

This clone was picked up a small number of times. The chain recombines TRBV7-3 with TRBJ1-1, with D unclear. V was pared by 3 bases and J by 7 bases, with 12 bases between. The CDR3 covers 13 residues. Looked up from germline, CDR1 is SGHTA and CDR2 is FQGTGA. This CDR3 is CASSFGEGFEAFF. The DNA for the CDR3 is TGTGCCAGCAGCTTCGGCGAGGGATTTGAAGCTTTCTTT. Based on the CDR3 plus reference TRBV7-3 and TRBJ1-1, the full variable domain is GAGVSQTPSNKVTEKGKYVELRCDPISGHTALYWYRQSLGQGPEFLIYFQGTGAADDSGLPNDRFFAVRPEGSVSTLKIQRTERGDSAVYLCASSFGEGFEAFFGQGTRLTVV.

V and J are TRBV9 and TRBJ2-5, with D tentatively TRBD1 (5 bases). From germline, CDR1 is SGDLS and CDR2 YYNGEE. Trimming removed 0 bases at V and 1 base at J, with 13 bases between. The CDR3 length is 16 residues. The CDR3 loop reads CASSVGPGNTQETQYF. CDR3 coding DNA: TGTGCCAGCAGCGTAGGTCCAGGGAATACCCAAGAGACCCAGTACTTC. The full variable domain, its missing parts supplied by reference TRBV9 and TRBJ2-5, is DSGVTQTPKHLITATGQRVTLRCSPRSGDLSVYWYQQSLDQGLQFLIQYYNGEERAKGNILERFSAQQFPDLHSELNLSSLELGDSALYFCASSVGPGNTQETQYFGPGTRLLVL.

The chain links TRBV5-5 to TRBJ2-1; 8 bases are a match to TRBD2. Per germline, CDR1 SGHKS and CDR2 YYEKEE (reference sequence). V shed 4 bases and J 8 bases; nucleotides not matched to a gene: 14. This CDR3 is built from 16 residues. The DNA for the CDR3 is TGTGCCAGCAGCGACACCCCGACTAGCGTCTGGGATGAGCAGTTCTTC. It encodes CASSDTPTSVWDEQFF. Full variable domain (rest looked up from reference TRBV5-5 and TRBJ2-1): DAGVTQSPTHLIKTRGQQVTLRCSPISGHKSVSWYQQVLGQGPQFIFQYYEKEERGRGNFPDRFSARQFPNYSSELNVNALLLGDSALYLCASSDTPTSVWDEQFFGPGTRLTVL.

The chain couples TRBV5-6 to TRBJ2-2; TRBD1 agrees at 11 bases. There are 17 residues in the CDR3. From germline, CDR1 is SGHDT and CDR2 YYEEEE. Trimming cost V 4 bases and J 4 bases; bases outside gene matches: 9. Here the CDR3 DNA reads TGTGCCAGCAGCGACTTAGGACAGGGGGCTGCCACCGGGGAGCTGTTTTTT. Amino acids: CASSDLGQGAATGELFF. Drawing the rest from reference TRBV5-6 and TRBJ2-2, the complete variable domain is DAGVTQSPTHLIKTRGQQVTLRCSPKSGHDTVSWYQQALGQGPQFIFQYYEEEERQRGNFPDRFSGHQFPNYSSELNVNALLLGDSALYLCASSDLGQGAATGELFFGEGSRLTVL.